What follows describes a single T cell receptor (beta chain). The sample comes from a study of blood T cell repertoires in COVID-19. Turning to the study itself: The origin of the acute and convalescent COVID-19 samples was the United States, Italy and Spain.

Original analysis: Reference gene primer amplification gave nucleated cell count estimates. Clones were sequenced by immunoSEQ multiplex PCR, and TCRdb holds only the in-frame ones, with some missing. That table gives V, J and clone size, and the DNA gave D and trimming. The sample yields approximately 91,000 clones, about four fifths seen once. The V gene end was trimmed by 1 base and the J gene end by 0 bases; junction bases not matched to a gene: 2. Germline lookup yields CDR1 SGHTA and CDR2 FQGNSA. This CDR3 has 15 residues. Sequencing used peripheral blood. The genes are TRBV7-2 and TRBJ1-2; 7 positions match TRBD1. The source of this sequence is a human donor in a cohort sampled during active COVID-19. The CDR3 sequence: CASSLVQGPNYGYTF. CDR3 sequence (DNA): TGTGCCAGCAGCTTAGTACAGGGGCCTAACTATGGCTACACCTTC.